This T cell receptor (beta chain) was recorded in a study of CD8 T cells in Susac syndrome. Random hexamers were used to reverse transcribe the RNA input (about 0.5 to 1 ug). The CDR3 of TCR beta was amplified by immunoSEQ multiplex PCR across 54 Vbeta and 13 Jbeta. TCRdb re-derived calls from the immunoSEQ multiplex PCR reads in MiXCR, one entry per CDR3 protein. Among about 280,000 distinct CDR3 sequences listed, 80% to 90% were seen once. The junction had 2 bases not matched to a gene; V was cut back by 0 bases and J by 4 bases. The CDR3 consists of 15 residues. Germline values: CDR1 LGHDT, CDR2 YNNKEL (reference sequence). The CD8+ and CD4+ T cells were negatively isolated, with the TEMRA cells enriched by FACS.

The gene calls are TRBV3-1 and TRBJ2-2; 7 bases agree with TRBD2. The source of this sequence is a human donor with multiple sclerosis. The source material was CD8+ T cells from PBMCs. The CDR3 loop reads CASSQDLAATGELFF. CDR3 bases: TGTGCCAGCAGCCAAGACCTAGCGGCCACCGGGGAGCTGTTTTTT.